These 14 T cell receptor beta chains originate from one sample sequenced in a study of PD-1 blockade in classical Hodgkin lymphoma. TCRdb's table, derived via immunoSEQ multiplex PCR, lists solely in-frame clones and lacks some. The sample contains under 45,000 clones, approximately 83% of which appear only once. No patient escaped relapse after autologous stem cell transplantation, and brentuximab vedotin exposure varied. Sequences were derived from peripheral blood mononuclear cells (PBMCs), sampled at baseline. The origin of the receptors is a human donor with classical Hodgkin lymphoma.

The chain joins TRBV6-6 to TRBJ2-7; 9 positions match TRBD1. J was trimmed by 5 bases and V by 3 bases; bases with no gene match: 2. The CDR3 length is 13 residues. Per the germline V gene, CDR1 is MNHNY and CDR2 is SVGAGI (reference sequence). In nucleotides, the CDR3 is TGTGCCAGCAGTTATGACAGGGGGAACGAGCAGTACTTC. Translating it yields CASSYDRGNEQYF.

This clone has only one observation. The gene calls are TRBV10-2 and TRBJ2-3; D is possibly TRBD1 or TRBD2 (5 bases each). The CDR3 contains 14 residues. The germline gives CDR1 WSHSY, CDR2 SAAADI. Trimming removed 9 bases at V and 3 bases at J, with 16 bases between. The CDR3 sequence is CASKPGPGTDTQYF. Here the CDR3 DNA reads TGCGCCAGTAAGCCGGGGCCGGGTACAGATACGCAGTATTTT.

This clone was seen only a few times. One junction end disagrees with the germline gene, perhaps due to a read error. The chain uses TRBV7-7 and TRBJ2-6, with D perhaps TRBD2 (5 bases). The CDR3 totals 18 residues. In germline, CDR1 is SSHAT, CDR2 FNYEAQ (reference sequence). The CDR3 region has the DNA TGTGCTAGCAGCTTAGCGTCCCAGCGCGACTCTGGGGCCAACGTCCTGACTTTC. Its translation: CASSLASQRDSGANVLTF.

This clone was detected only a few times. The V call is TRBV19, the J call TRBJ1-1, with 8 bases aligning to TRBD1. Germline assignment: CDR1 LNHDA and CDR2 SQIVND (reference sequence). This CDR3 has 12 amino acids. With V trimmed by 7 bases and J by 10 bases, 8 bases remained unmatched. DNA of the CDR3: TGTGCCAGTATCGACAGGGGACAAAGAGCTTTCTTT. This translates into CASIDRGQRAFF. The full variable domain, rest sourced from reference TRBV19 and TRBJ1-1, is DGGITQSPKYLFRKEGQNVTLSCEQNLNHDAMYWYRQDPGQGLRLIYYSQIVNDFQKGDIAEGYSVSREKKESFPLTVTSAQKNPTAFYLCASIDRGQRAFFGQGTRLTVV.

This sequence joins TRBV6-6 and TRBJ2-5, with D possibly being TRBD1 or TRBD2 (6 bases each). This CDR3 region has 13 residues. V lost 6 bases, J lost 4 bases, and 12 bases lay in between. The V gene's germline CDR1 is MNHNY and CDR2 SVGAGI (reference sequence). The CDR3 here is CASRGGMRETQYF. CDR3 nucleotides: TGTGCCAGCAGAGGGGGGATGCGAGAGACCCAGTACTTC.

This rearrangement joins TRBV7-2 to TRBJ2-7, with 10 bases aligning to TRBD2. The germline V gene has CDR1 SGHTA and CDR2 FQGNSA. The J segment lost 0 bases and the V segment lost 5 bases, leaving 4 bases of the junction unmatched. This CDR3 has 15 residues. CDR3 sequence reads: CASSPSSGSSYEQYF. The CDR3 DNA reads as TGTGCCAGCAGCCCATCTAGCGGGAGCTCCTACGAGCAGTACTTC.

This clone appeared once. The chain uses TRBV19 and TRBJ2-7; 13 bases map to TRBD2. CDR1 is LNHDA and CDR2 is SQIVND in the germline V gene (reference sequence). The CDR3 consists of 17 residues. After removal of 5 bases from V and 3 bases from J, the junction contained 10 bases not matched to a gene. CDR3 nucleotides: TGTGCCAGTAGTCCCAGGACTAGCGGGAGTTGGGTCTACGAGCAGTACTTC. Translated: CASSPRTSGSWVYEQYF.

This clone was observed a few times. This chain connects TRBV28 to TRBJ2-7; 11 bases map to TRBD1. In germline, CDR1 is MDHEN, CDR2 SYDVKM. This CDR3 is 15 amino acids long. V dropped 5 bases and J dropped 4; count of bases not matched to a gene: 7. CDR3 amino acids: CASSGGGTGGYEQYF. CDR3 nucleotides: TGTGCCAGCAGTGGTGGCGGGACAGGGGGTTACGAGCAGTACTTC.

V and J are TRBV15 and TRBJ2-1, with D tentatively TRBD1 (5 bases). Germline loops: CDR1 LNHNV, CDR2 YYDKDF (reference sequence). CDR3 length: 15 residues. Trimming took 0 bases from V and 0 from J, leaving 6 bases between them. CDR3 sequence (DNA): TGTGCCACCAGCAGAGAAGGGGACTCCTACAATGAGCAGTTCTTC. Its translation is CATSREGDSYNEQFF.

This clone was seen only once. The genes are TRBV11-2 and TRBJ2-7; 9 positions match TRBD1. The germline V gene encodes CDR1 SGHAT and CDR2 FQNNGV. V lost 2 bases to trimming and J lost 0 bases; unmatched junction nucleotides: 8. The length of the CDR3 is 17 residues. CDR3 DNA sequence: TGTGCCAGCAGCTTAAAACAGGGGGACAGGGCCTCCTACGAGCAGTACTTC. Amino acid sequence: CASSLKQGDRASYEQYF.

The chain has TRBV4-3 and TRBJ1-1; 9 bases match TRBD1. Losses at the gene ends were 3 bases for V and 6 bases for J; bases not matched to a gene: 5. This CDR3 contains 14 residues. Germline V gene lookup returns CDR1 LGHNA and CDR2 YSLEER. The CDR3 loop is CASSHTGGASEAFF. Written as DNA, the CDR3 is TGCGCCAGCAGCCATACAGGGGGCGCGTCTGAAGCTTTCTTT.

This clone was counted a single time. In DNA form, the CDR3 reads TGTGCCAGCAGTTTCACAGGGGATGAGCAGTTCTTC. Its translation is CASSFTGDEQFF. V gene TRBV27 combines with J gene TRBJ2-1; 7 bases are a match to TRBD1. The CDR3 is 12 residues long. Per the germline V gene, CDR1 is MNHEY and CDR2 is SMNVEV (reference sequence). Germline trimming cut 3 bases from V and 8 bases from J; bases unmatched to any gene: 1.

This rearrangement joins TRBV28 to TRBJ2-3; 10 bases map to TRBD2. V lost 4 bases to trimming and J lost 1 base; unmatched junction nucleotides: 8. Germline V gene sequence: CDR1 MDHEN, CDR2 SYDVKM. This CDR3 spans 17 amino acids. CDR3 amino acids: CASSSSGLADRTDTQYF. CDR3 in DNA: TGTGCCAGCAGTTCCTCAGGACTAGCGGACCGCACAGATACGCAGTATTTT.

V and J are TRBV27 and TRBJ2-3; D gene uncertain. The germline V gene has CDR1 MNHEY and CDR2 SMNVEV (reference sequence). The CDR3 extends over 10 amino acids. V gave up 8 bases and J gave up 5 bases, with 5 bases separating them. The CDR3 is CASWGDTQYF. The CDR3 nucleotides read TGTGCCAGCTGGGGAGATACGCAGTATTTT.